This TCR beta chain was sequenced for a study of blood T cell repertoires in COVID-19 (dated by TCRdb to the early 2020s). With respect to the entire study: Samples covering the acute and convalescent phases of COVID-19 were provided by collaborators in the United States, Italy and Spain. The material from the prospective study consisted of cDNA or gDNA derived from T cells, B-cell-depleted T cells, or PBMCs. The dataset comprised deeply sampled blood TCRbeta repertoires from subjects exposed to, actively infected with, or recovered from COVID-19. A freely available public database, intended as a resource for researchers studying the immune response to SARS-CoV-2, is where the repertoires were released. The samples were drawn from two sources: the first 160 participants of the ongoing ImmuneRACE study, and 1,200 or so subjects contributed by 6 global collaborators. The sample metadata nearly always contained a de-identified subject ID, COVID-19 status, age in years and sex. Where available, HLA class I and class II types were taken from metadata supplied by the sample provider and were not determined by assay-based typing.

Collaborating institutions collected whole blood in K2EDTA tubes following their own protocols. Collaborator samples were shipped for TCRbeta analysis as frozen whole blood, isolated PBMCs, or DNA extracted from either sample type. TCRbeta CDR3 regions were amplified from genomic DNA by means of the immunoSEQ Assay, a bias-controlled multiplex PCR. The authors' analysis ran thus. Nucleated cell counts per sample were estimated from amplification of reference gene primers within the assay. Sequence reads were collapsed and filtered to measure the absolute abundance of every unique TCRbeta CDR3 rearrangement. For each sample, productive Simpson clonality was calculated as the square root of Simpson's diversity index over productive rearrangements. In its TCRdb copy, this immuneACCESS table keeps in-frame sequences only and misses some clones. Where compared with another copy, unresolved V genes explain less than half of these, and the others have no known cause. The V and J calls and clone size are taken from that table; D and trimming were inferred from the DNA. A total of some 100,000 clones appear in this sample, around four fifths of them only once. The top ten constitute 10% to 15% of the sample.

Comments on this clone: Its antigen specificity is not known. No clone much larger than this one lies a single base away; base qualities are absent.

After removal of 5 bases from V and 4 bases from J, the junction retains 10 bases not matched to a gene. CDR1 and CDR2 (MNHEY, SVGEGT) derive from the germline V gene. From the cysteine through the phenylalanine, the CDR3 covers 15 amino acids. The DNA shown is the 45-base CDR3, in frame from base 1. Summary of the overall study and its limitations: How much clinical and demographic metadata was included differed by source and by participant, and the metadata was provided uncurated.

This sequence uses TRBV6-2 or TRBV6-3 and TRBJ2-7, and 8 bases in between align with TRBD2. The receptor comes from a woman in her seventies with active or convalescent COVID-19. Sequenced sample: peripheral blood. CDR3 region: CASSMGPGRAYEQYF. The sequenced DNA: TGTGCCAGCAGTATGGGACCCGGGAGGGCATACGAGCAGTACTTC.